This T cell receptor beta chain comes out of a study of post-analysis software for immune sequencing data. cDNA libraries of TCR beta carried unique molecular identifiers. T cells numbering roughly 1 to 11 million yielded cDNA molecules that totaled roughly 500,000. TCRdb re-called the PCR reads with MiXCR, one entry per CDR3 protein. The data show a few hundred thousand distinct CDR3 sequences, 30% to 45% seen once. The CDR3 sequence is 12 residues long. V dropped 2 bases and J dropped 9 bases, with 10 bases sitting between them. CDR1 MNHEY and CDR2 SVGAGI come from the germline V gene. Study-level findings and limits: Included in a set of a handful of TRBV segments more frequent in patients than controls were TRBV5-6, TRBV5-1 and TRBV20-1.

In the case of this clonotype: Its antigen remains unidentified.

The TCR comes from a girl aged 5-17 years with multiple sclerosis. Material: blood. This sequence joins TRBV6-5 and TRBJ1-1; the D gene is possibly TRBD1 (5 bases). CDR3 sequence reads: CASSYIQGQAFF. CDR3 sequence (DNA): TGTGCCAGCAGTTACATCCAGGGCCAAGCTTTCTTT.